The present T cell receptor (beta chain) was sequenced within a study of cytomegalovirus exposure and HLA in healthy donors. Study-level results: A few chains tied to CMV proved CMV antigen-specific in vitro. An analysis was carried out later, and it reportedly showed fewer N-insertions in an Asian-associated ancestry cluster than the approximately 670-donor mean.

Donors were ostensibly healthy at sampling, although undocumented immune exposures were probable. A note on this clone: Its target is unknown. Compared with germline, one end of the junction differs, possibly owing to a read error.

The PCR was carried out with 60 Vbeta primers and 13 Jbeta primers. Sequenced by immunoSEQ multiplex PCR; TCRdb stores in-frame clones only, minus some. The top ten clones hold around 4.2% of a sample with some 140,000 clones, 55% to 75% of them seen once. The sequencing input was PBMCs. The clonotype originates from a man aged 45 to 65 in good health and CMV-seropositive.

The CDR3 loop reads CSSSSGQGNTLNTEAFF. In DNA, the CDR3 is TGTTCCAGCAGTTCCGGACAGGGTAATACTCTAAACACTGAAGCTTTCTTT. V is TRBV7-9 and J is TRBJ1-1; 8 positions match TRBD1. CDR1 is SEHNR and CDR2 is FQNEAQ in the germline V gene (reference sequence). This CDR3 is 17 amino acids long.